These 29 T cell receptor beta chains were sequenced from one sample in a study of blood T cell repertoires in COVID-19. This table comes from immunoSEQ multiplex PCR, and its TCRdb copy is limited to in-frame clones, with some not included. The data show approximately 150,000 clones, more than 75% seen once. Sequenced material: peripheral blood. The receptors stem from a woman between 50 and 59 years old with active or convalescent COVID-19.

The rearrangement links TRBV30 to TRBJ2-5; 7 bases align to TRBD2. Losses at the gene ends were 4 bases for V and 4 bases for J; bases not matched to a gene: 6. Germline CDR1 is GTSNPN and CDR2 is SVGIG (reference sequence). The CDR3 consists of 13 residues. The CDR3 protein is CAWTPSGVETQYF. The CDR3 region has the DNA TGTGCCTGGACCCCCAGCGGGGTAGAGACCCAGTACTTC.

This sequence joins TRBV6-5 and TRBJ1-1; 8 nucleotides line up with TRBD1. The V gene's germline CDR1 is MNHEY and CDR2 SVGAGI. Trimming cost V 6 bases and J 3 bases; bases outside gene matches: 9. This CDR3 has 15 amino acids. The CDR3 is CASSTTTGADTEAFF. As DNA, the CDR3 is TGTGCCAGCAGCACTACGACAGGGGCGGACACTGAAGCTTTCTTT.

The chain employs TRBV7-6 and TRBJ1-6; D is undetermined. Trimming left V 0 bases short and J 5 bases short, with 11 bases between. Per the germline V gene, CDR1 is SGHVS and CDR2 is FNYEAQ. The CDR3 extends over 16 amino acids. The CDR3 spells CASSLAGVSNNSPLHF. The CDR3, as DNA: TGTGCCAGCAGCTTAGCAGGAGTCAGCAATAATTCACCCCTCCACTTT. The full variable domain, rest sourced from reference TRBV7-6 and TRBJ1-6, is GAGVSQSPRYKVTKRGQDVALRCDPISGHVSLYWYRQALGQGPEFLTYFNYEAQQDKSGLPNDRFSAERPEGSISTLTIQRTEQRDSAMYRCASSLAGVSNNSPLHFGNGTRLTVT.

The chain has TRBV6-4 and TRBJ1-2; TRBD1 matches at 8 bases. Germline CDR1 reads MRHNA; CDR2 reads SNTAGT. CDR3 length: 13 residues. J gave up 4 bases and V 6 bases, and 4 bases lay outside the gene matches. The CDR3 here is CASRTGVGYGYTF. In DNA, the CDR3 is TGTGCCAGCAGGACAGGGGTCGGCTATGGCTACACCTTC.

The table lists this clone with a count of one. This chain joins TRBV7-2 and TRBJ2-7; 7 bases align to TRBD1. This CDR3 has 14 residues. Trimming took 1 base from V and 6 from J; bases not matched to a gene: 6. The V gene's germline CDR1 is SGHTA and CDR2 FQGNSA. The CDR3 reads CASSLEGARGEQYF. CDR3 in DNA: TGTGCCAGCAGCTTAGAGGGGGCGAGAGGCGAGCAGTACTTC.

The V and J genes are TRBV28 and TRBJ1-6; 12 bases line up with TRBD1. The V and J ends lost 1 base and 9 bases, in that order; junction bases with no gene match: 7. Germline loops: CDR1 MDHEN, CDR2 SYDVKM. This CDR3 is built from 17 residues. CDR3 protein: CASSLLGQGAAGSPLHF. DNA for the CDR3: TGTGCCAGCAGTTTATTGGGACAGGGGGCAGCGGGTTCACCCCTCCACTTT. The full variable domain, its missing parts supplied by reference TRBV28 and TRBJ1-6, is DVKVTQSSRYLVKRTGEKVFLECVQDMDHENMFWYRQDPGLGLRLIYFSYDVKMKEKGDIPEGYSVSREKKERFSLILESASTNQTSMYLCASSLLGQGAAGSPLHFGNGTRLTVT.

In the case of this clone: Germline and junction disagree at one end, which may indicate a read error. Other DNA sequences in this specimen translate into the identical CDR3. This chain uses TRBV15 with TRBJ2-1; the match to TRBD1 covers 9 bases. Germline-derived CDR1 and CDR2 are LNHNV and YYDKDF (reference sequence). CDR3 size: 17 residues. The CDR3 sequence: CATSRDRQGVSYNEQFF. In DNA form, the CDR3 reads TGTGCCACTAGCAGAGATCGACAGGGGGTCTCCTACAATGAGCAGTTCTTC. Full variable domain (outside the CDR3, taken from reference TRBV15 and TRBJ2-1): DAMVIQNPRYQVTQFGKPVTLSCSQTLNHNVMYWYQQKSSQAPKLLFHYYDKDFNNEADTPDNFQSRRPNTSFCFLDIRSPGLGDTAMYLCATSRDRQGVSYNEQFFGPGTRLTVL.

The chain joins TRBV4-1 to TRBJ2-7, with 13 bases that match TRBD2. The CDR3 has 19 amino acids. Germline CDR1 reads MGHRA; CDR2 reads YSYEKL. The trim removed 3 bases at V and 5 bases at J, leaving 16 bases unmatched. In DNA form, the CDR3 reads TGCGCCAGCAGCCATTCCCCAGGACTAGCGGGAGCTCGAGGACACGAGCAGTACTTC. This gives the protein CASSHSPGLAGARGHEQYF.

The chain recombines TRBV25-1 with TRBJ2-1; 8 bases map to TRBD2. V was pared by 6 bases and J by 2 bases, with 9 bases of the junction left unmatched. The V gene's germline CDR1 is MGHDK and CDR2 SYGVNS. The CDR3 extends over 16 amino acids. This CDR3 is CASSRGGRGTYNEQFF. CDR3 nucleotide sequence: TGTGCCAGCAGCCGGGGGGGGAGGGGAACCTACAATGAGCAGTTCTTC.

This chain joins TRBV7-8 and TRBJ2-7, with 7 bases matching TRBD2. CDR3 size: 15 residues. The trim removed 3 bases at V and 3 bases at J, leaving 8 bases unmatched. Germline CDR1 reads SGHVS; CDR2 reads FQNEAQ. The CDR3 protein is CASSFEAGDFYEQYF. The CDR3 coding sequence is TGTGCCAGCAGCTTCGAGGCGGGGGACTTCTACGAGCAGTACTTC.

This chain connects TRBV2 to TRBJ2-3, with D possibly matching TRBD1 (7 bases). Germline lookup yields CDR1 SNHLY and CDR2 FYNNEI. This CDR3 has 14 residues. The V and J ends lost 7 bases and 0 bases respectively, with 11 bases between them. CDR3 residues: CASIAGGSTDTQYF. CDR3 DNA sequence: TGTGCCAGCATAGCAGGGGGGAGCACAGATACGCAGTATTTT.

V and J are TRBV6-5 and TRBJ2-4; TRBD2 matches 7 bases. V was clipped by 8 bases and J by 8 bases; unmatched bases: 12. The CDR3 is 14 amino acids. CDR1 and CDR2 (germline): MNHEY, SVGAGI. CDR3 DNA sequence: TGTGCCAGCGGGGATTGGCGGGAGATTGACATTCAGTACTTC. It encodes CASGDWREIDIQYF.

V gene TRBV6-5 combines with J gene TRBJ2-2, with D maybe TRBD1 (7 bases). V dropped 11 bases and J dropped 4 bases, with 17 bases sitting between them. There are 14 residues in the CDR3. CDR1 is MNHEY, CDR2 SVGAGI, per germline. The CDR3 DNA follows: TGTGCCGGGTCCAGGGGGGCGGGCACCGGGGAGCTGTTTTTT. It translates to CAGSRGAGTGELFF.

The chain joins TRBV5-6 to TRBJ1-6, with D possibly matching TRBD1 (5 bases). Deletions cut 3 bases from V and 4 bases from J, with 8 bases between. The germline V gene encodes CDR1 SGHDT and CDR2 YYEEEE. This CDR3 spans 14 amino acids. In DNA form, the CDR3 reads TGTGCCAGCAGCTCCCAGGGATATAATTCACCCCTCCACTTT. Amino acid sequence: CASSSQGYNSPLHF.

The rearrangement uses TRBV9 and TRBJ2-3; D perhaps matches TRBD1 (8 bases). The CDR3 runs 18 residues. The germline V gene has CDR1 SGDLS and CDR2 YYNGEE. V was cut by 1 base and J by 2 bases, with 20 bases left in between. The DNA for the CDR3 is TGTGCCAGCAGCGTACCCGCCGGACAGGGAGGGCTCACAGATACGCAGTATTTT. Translating gives CASSVPAGQGGLTDTQYF.

J is TRBJ2-7 and V is TRBV19, with D possibly matching TRBD1 (6 bases). The CDR3 sequence is 15 residues long. Germline assignment: CDR1 LNHDA and CDR2 SQIVND (reference sequence). With 3 bases removed from V and 3 bases from J, the gap between germline ends came to 15 bases. Written as DNA, the CDR3 is TGTGCCAGTAGTATGGACAGCAAGTCGGGCTACGAGCAGTACTTC. This translates into CASSMDSKSGYEQYF.

The chain couples TRBV5-4 to TRBJ2-3; TRBD2 aligns across 7 bases. J gave up 0 bases and V 0 bases, and 4 bases lay outside the gene matches. The CDR3 contains 16 residues. Germline values: CDR1 SGHNT, CDR2 YYREEE (reference sequence). The chain's CDR3 is CASSLVASGSTDTQYF. CDR3 in DNA: TGTGCCAGCAGCTTGGTAGCTAGCGGAAGCACAGATACGCAGTATTTT.

In its sample, this clone was seen a few times. The V and J genes are TRBV6-6 and TRBJ1-3; 8 bases agree with TRBD1. V trimming: 4 bases; J trimming: 3 bases; junction bases outside the gene matches: 8. Germline-derived CDR1 and CDR2 are MNHNY and SVGAGI (reference sequence). The CDR3 length is 16 residues. CDR3 protein: CASSSVQGAVGNTIYF. CDR3 nucleotides: TGTGCCAGCAGTTCAGTCCAGGGGGCGGTTGGAAACACCATATATTTT.

The genes are TRBV20-1 and TRBJ2-1; D is undetermined. Germline CDR1 is DFQATT and CDR2 is SNEGSKA (reference sequence). The ends were cut back, 3 bases at V and 0 bases at J, with 15 bases in the middle. The CDR3 is 16 residues long. The CDR3 loop is CSASGSFLSSYNEQFF. CDR3 nucleotide sequence: TGCAGTGCTAGTGGTTCCTTCTTGAGCTCCTACAATGAGCAGTTCTTC.

This clone was seen a single time. The CDR3 sequence: CASRRTSGSPGELFF. CDR3 DNA: TGTGCCAGCAGGAGGACTAGCGGGAGCCCCGGGGAGCTGTTTTTT. This chain joins TRBV3-1 (or the pseudogene TRBV3-2) and TRBJ2-2; 13 nucleotides agree with TRBD2. This CDR3 has 15 residues. V dropped 6 bases and J dropped 6; count of bases not matched to a gene: 4. The germline V gene encodes CDR1 LGHDT and CDR2 YNNKEL (reference sequence).

The chain uses TRBV4-2 and TRBJ2-7; a possible D gene is TRBD1 (5 bases). Deletions cut 4 bases from V and 0 bases from J, with 13 bases between. Germline V gives CDR1 LGHNA, CDR2 YNFKEQ. The CDR3 extends over 15 amino acids. CDR3 nucleotides: TGTGCCAGCAGCCCGGACCCAGGGATCTCCTACGAGCAGTACTTC. Its protein is CASSPDPGISYEQYF.

The gene calls are TRBV7-3 and TRBJ2-1, with D perhaps TRBD1 (6 bases). Trimming shortened V by 5 bases and J by 8 bases, and 22 bases separated the two germline ends. The CDR3 runs to 16 residues. Germline CDR1 SGHTA, CDR2 FQGTGA. The CDR3 nucleotides are TGTGCCAGCAGCCCCGGGGACATACCTGTGGGCGATGAGCAGTTCTTC. Its translation is CASSPGDIPVGDEQFF.

The V gene is TRBV28, the J gene TRBJ2-3; D may be TRBD1 (5 bases). The CDR3 totals 11 residues. V was clipped by 9 bases and J by 4 bases, with 8 bases between them. Per the germline V gene, CDR1 is MDHEN and CDR2 is SYDVKM. The CDR3 loop reads CASGASDTQYF. In nucleotides, the CDR3 is TGTGCCAGTGGGGCGTCAGATACGCAGTATTTT.

The chain is built from TRBV18 and TRBJ2-2; 11 positions agree with TRBD1. Germline V CDR1 and CDR2: KGHSH, LQKENI. Trimming removed 3 bases from V and 7 bases from J; junction bases left unmatched: 10. CDR3 length equals 17 residues. The CDR3 here is CASSPVGGQGAVGELFF. Written as DNA, the CDR3 is TGTGCCAGCTCACCGGTCGGAGGACAGGGGGCCGTCGGGGAGCTGTTTTTT.

This chain joins TRBV12-5 and TRBJ1-5; maybe TRBD1 (5 bases). The CDR3 loop spans 17 amino acids. Trimming removed 4 bases from V and 4 bases from J, with 20 bases in between. Germline V gene data show CDR1 as LGHNT and CDR2 as FRNRAP. The CDR3, as DNA: TGTGCTAGTGGTTGGACCTCCGGAGGGTCAGGGAATCAGCCCCAGCATTTT. It yields the protein CASGWTSGGSGNQPQHF.

J is TRBJ2-7 and V is TRBV19; 7 nucleotides match TRBD1. The CDR3 spans 13 residues. Trimming took 10 bases from V and 3 from J; bases not matched to a gene: 9. CDR1 is LNHDA and CDR2 is SQIVND in the germline V gene (reference sequence). DNA for the CDR3: TGTGCCACCTCGAACAGGGGCGGCTACGAGCAGTACTTC. This translates into CATSNRGGYEQYF.

Concerning this clone itself: Distinct nucleotide sequences in the sample also encode this CDR3. This chain links TRBV7-3 with TRBJ2-1; 11 bases align to TRBD2. Per germline, CDR1 SGHTA and CDR2 FQGTGA. The CDR3 covers 15 residues. With 2 bases clipped from V and 6 bases from J, the junction kept 3 bases outside the gene matches. The CDR3 nucleotides read TGTGCCAGCAGCTTAGTAGCGGGGGGGTCCAATGAGCAGTTCTTC. This gives the protein CASSLVAGGSNEQFF.

V usage is TRBV5-8 and J usage is TRBJ1-6; D is unclear. V was clipped by 1 base and J by 5 bases, with 10 bases between them. From germline, CDR1 is SGHTS and CDR2 YDEGEE. The CDR3 runs to 15 residues. The CDR3 here is CASSLRSGDNSPLHF. The CDR3 coding sequence is TGTGCCAGCAGCTTGAGAAGCGGCGATAATTCACCCCTCCACTTT.

This clone was recorded once. The rearrangement joins TRBV6-5 to TRBJ2-5; tentatively, D is TRBD1 (5 bases). V shed 3 bases and J shed 5 bases, with 13 bases lying between them. CDR3 size: 14 residues. The V gene's germline CDR1 is MNHEY and CDR2 SVGAGI. The CDR3 loop reads CASSYVGQGETQYF. CDR3 bases: TGTGCCAGCAGTTATGTAGGGCAGGGTGAGACCCAGTACTTC.